This T cell receptor beta chain originates from a study of CD8 T cells in Susac syndrome (dated by TCRdb to the late 2010s). Notes on the research overall: The study used repertoire sequencing to test whether antigen drove CD8+ T cell activation and differentiation in Susac syndrome. CD8+ T cell repertoire clonality was compared between 11 to 12 healthy donors, approximately 14 Susac syndrome patients and fewer than 19 multiple sclerosis patients.

About this clonotype: Which antigen it targets is not known. No base qualities exist here, and no much larger clone lies one base off it.

At the junction V is shortened by 5 bases and J by 6 bases; bases outside the gene matches: 8. The CDR3 holds 15 amino acids from the cysteine to the phenylalanine. Only the CDR3 region is kept as DNA, spanning 45 bases read in frame from base 1. Looking up the germline V gene yields CDR1 MNHEY and CDR2 SVGEGT. High-throughput TCR beta sequencing profiled peripheral blood CD8+ and CD4+ T cells from healthy donors, Susac syndrome patients and multiple sclerosis patients. The multiple sclerosis controls were treatment-naive patients whose relapsing-remitting disease, either stable or active, fulfilled the revised McDonald criteria. Bulk CD8+ and CD4+ T cells were purified magnetically by negative isolation, whereas CD8+ TEMRA cells were enriched by FACS. Blood was collected in EDTA tubes and processed within 24 hours, with PBMCs isolated through density gradient centrifugation. PBMCs intended for TCR sequencing were cryopreserved in liquid nitrogen and were subsequently thawed in a 37 degrees C water bath. The sorted or isolated CD4+, CD8+ and CD8+ TEMRA cells reached a purity of at least 90%.

Findings and caveats that apply to the study as a whole: The study acknowledged that relatively few individuals were included in the TCR sequencing and HLA analysis.

RNA was extracted using the RNeasy kit, and roughly 0.45 to 1 microgram was reverse transcribed with random hexamers. The immunoSEQ multiplex PCR assay, which covers 54 Vbeta and 13 Jbeta segments, was used to amplify TCR beta CDR3 regions. PCR amplification bias was corrected using a synthetic template baseline for primer optimization and computational correction. Regarding the original processing steps: Reads were annotated to V, D and J genes per IMGT and analyzed with immunoSEQ Analyzer, keeping only productive sequences. Clonality was calculated as one minus the Shannon entropy normalized by log2 of the number of productive unique sequences. For each patient and control, public and private clones were evaluated among the 100 most prevalent clones. A clone was defined as Susac-specific if it was absent from the healthy and MS cohorts, from over 1,000 published viral clones and from other ImmuneACCESS disease sequences. TCRdb handled the public reads itself, with Q25 trimming in fastp and clone calling in MiXCR, and kept productive beta chains. All rows with the same CDR3 protein become a single entry with the most common DNA and genes. TCRdb's processing, not the authors', yielded these V and J calls. This sample comprises 130,000 or so distinct CDR3 sequences, under 95% of them detected only once. The ten largest clones represent around 0.25% of the sample.

Recombination linked TRBV6-2 or TRBV6-3 to TRBJ2-2, and 8 bases in between align with TRBD1. This TCR was recovered from a human donor with multiple sclerosis. Sequences were obtained from CD8+ T cells from PBMCs. The nucleotide sequence is TGTGCCAGCAGTCCCCGGGACAGGTCGGCCGGGGAGCTGTTTTTT. The encoded protein is CASSPRDRSAGELFF.